This is a list of T cell receptor beta chains from one sample in a study of blood T cell repertoires in COVID-19. Sequencing used immunoSEQ multiplex PCR; TCRdb keeps in-frame clones, though not all of them. The sample lists about 190,000 clones; roughly 83% were seen once. The sequencing input was PBMCs or T cells enriched from blood (not recorded which). Receptors were obtained from a woman in her twenties or thirties who had recovered from COVID-19. CDR3s include the opening cysteine and the closing phenylalanine or tryptophan. D genes are given only for firm matches. Clone size is given for some rows only: seen once, a few or many times, or a class if the clone is expanded.

V: TRBV28
J: TRBJ2-3
D: -
size: -
DNA: TGTGCCAGCAGTTTTTCGCGGGCTGCGGTGGATACGCAGTATTTT
CDR3: CASSFSRAAVDTQYF

V: TRBV6-5
J: TRBJ1-2
D: -
size: -
DNA: TGTGCCAGCAGTTACGGAGGGTGGGGCTACACCTTC
CDR3: CASSYGGWGYTF

V: TRBV2
J: TRBJ2-4
D: -
size: -
DNA: TGTGCCAGCAGTGAAGGCAGGGCGGCCAAAAACATTCAGTACTTC
CDR3: CASSEGRAAKNIQYF

V: TRBV25-1
J: TRBJ1-1
D: -
size: -
DNA: TGTGCCAGCAGTAAGCTCACTGAAGCTTTCTTT
CDR3: CASSKLTEAFF

V: TRBV6-6
J: TRBJ1-4
D: TRBD1
size: -
DNA: TGTGCCAGCAGAGACAGGGACGAAAAACTGTTTTTT
CDR3: CASRDRDEKLFF

V: TRBV5-4
J: TRBJ1-1
D: -
size: -
DNA: TGTGCCAGCAGCCTTCAGGGGCGGCGGGACACTGAAGCTTTCTTT
CDR3: CASSLQGRRDTEAFF

V: TRBV5-1
J: TRBJ1-1
D: -
size: -
DNA: TGCGCCAGCAGCTTGGCAGGAAGGGAGTTGACGAACACTGAAGCTTTCTTT
CDR3: CASSLAGRELTNTEAFF

V: TRBV27
J: TRBJ1-4
D: TRBD1
size: -
DNA: TGTGCCAGCAGTCCTCCGGGACAGGGGTGGGGAACTAATGAAAAACTGTTTTTT
CDR3: CASSPPGQGWGTNEKLFF

V: TRBV7-9
J: TRBJ2-1
D: TRBD2
size: -
DNA: TGTGCCAGCAGCGACGGACTAGCGGGAGAGGACAATGAGCAGTTCTTC
CDR3: CASSDGLAGEDNEQFF

V: TRBV7-8
J: TRBJ2-7
D: -
size: -
DNA: TGTGCCAGCAGCCGTTTAGTTATTCACGGGATGGGATCCTACGAGCAGTACTTC
CDR3: CASSRLVIHGMGSYEQYF

V: TRBV9
J: TRBJ2-1
D: TRBD2
size: -
DNA: TGTGCCAGCAGCCCCGGGACTAGCGGCTACAATGAGCAGTTCTTC
CDR3: CASSPGTSGYNEQFF

V: TRBV7-9
J: TRBJ1-4
D: TRBD1
size: -
DNA: TGTGCCAGCAGCTTAGTCAGGGGGCAGTATGAAAAACTGTTTTTT
CDR3: CASSLVRGQYEKLFF

V: TRBV2
J: TRBJ2-1
D: -
size: few
DNA: TGTGCCAGCAGTGAAGTCCGATCGGGCAATGAGCAGTTCTTC
CDR3: CASSEVRSGNEQFF

V: TRBV2
J: TRBJ2-4
D: TRBD1
size: -
DNA: TGTGCCAGCAGACAGGGGTCCGTAGCCAAAAACATTCAGTACTTC
CDR3: CASRQGSVAKNIQYF

V: TRBV3-1/TRBV3-2
J: TRBJ2-6
D: TRBD2
size: -
DNA: TGTGCCAGCAGCCAAGAGAATAGCGGGACTGGGGCCAACGTCCTGACTTTC
CDR3: CASSQENSGTGANVLTF

V: TRBV27
J: TRBJ1-2
D: -
size: -
DNA: TGTGCCAGCTACCAGACCGGGACTCCGAAAAGCTATGGCTACACCTTC
CDR3: CASYQTGTPKSYGYTF

V: TRBV7-2
J: TRBJ1-1
D: -
size: -
DNA: TGTGCCAGCAGCCCCGGGGGAGGTCAGAACACTGAAGCTTTCTTT
CDR3: CASSPGGGQNTEAFF

V: TRBV4-2
J: TRBJ2-5
D: TRBD1
size: -
DNA: TGTGCCAGCAGCCGAGCCGCTCGACAGGGTTTGGGCGAAGGGACCCAGTACTTC
CDR3: CASSRAARQGLGEGTQYF

V: TRBV7-6
J: TRBJ1-2
D: TRBD1
size: -
DNA: TGTGCCAGCAGCTTAGGGACAGTTGGACAGGGAAGCTATGGCTACACCTTC
CDR3: CASSLGTVGQGSYGYTF

V: TRBV5-4
J: TRBJ2-5
D: TRBD2
size: -
DNA: TGTGCCAGCAGGCGTCTAGCGGGGGGCGAAGAGACCCAGTACTTC
CDR3: CASRRLAGGEETQYF

V: TRBV29-1
J: TRBJ2-3
D: TRBD2
size: -
DNA: TGCAGCGTAGGACTAGCGGGGGTAACAGATACGCAGTATTTT
CDR3: CSVGLAGVTDTQYF

V: TRBV7-7
J: TRBJ2-2
D: -
size: -
DNA: TGTGCTAGCAGCTTAAGGGGGAACACCGGGGAGCTGTTTTTT
CDR3: CASSLRGNTGELFF

V: TRBV5-8
J: TRBJ1-6
D: -
size: -
DNA: TGTGCCAGCAGCCCCAGGGTGGATTCACCCCTCCACTTT
CDR3: CASSPRVDSPLHF

V: TRBV7-2
J: TRBJ1-6
D: -
size: -
DNA: TGTGCCAGCAGCCCCAGAGCCCAGGGGAGTTCACCCCTCCACTTT
CDR3: CASSPRAQGSSPLHF

V: TRBV5-1
J: TRBJ2-1
D: TRBD2
size: -
DNA: TGCGCCAGCAGCTTGGCACTAGCGGGGGGGTTCTACAATGAGCAGTTCTTC
CDR3: CASSLALAGGFYNEQFF

V: TRBV28
J: TRBJ1-1
D: TRBD1
size: once
DNA: TGTGCCAGCAGTTTATTCCCCGGACAGGGGGCGAACACTGAAGCTTTCTTT
CDR3: CASSLFPGQGANTEAFF

V: TRBV5-6
J: TRBJ1-1
D: -
size: -
DNA: TGTGCCAGCAGCTTGGTAGGCGGAGCGAACACTGAAGCTTTCTTT
CDR3: CASSLVGGANTEAFF

V: TRBV7-9
J: TRBJ1-3
D: -
size: -
DNA: TGTGCCAGCAGCTCCAGTCTAGGTACCCTCTCTGGAAACACCATATATTTT
CDR3: CASSSSLGTLSGNTIYF

V: TRBV4-2
J: TRBJ2-3
D: TRBD2
size: -
DNA: TGTGCCAGCAGTTCGGGGGGTATCACAGATACGCAGTATTTT
CDR3: CASSSGGITDTQYF

V: TRBV2
J: TRBJ2-1
D: TRBD1
size: -
DNA: TGTGCCAGCAGTGGGACAGGGTCCTACAATGAGCAGTTCTTC
CDR3: CASSGTGSYNEQFF